The 19 T cell receptor beta chains below all came from one sample that was sequenced in a study of T cells in Graves' hyperthyroidism and ophthalmopathy. The CDR3 regions of TCR beta were amplified from RNA transcripts. The HTBI primer set served for first-round RT-PCR of the TCR CDR3. MiXCR, applied by TCRdb to the multiplex PCR reads, yields one record per CDR3 protein. The profile shows some 510,000 distinct CDR3 sequences, around 21% of them singletons. The material sequenced was blood. Receptor source: a man aged 18 to 29 with Graves' hyperthyroidism.

This clonotype was picked up many times. The rearrangement links TRBV20-1 to TRBJ2-2, with TRBD2 matching over 10 bases. Germline CDR1 is DFQATT and CDR2 is SNEGSKA (reference sequence). J was trimmed by 7 bases and V by 5 bases; bases with no gene match: 16. The CDR3 sequence is 17 residues long. The CDR3 is CSAPRGGGLAVSGELFF. CDR3 DNA: TGCAGTGCTCCCCGAGGGGGCGGACTAGCGGTTAGCGGGGAGCTGTTTTTT.

V is TRBV29-1 and J is TRBJ1-2; D remains unclear. This CDR3 is built from 14 residues. V was clipped by 4 bases and J by 8 bases, with 20 bases between them. Germline CDR1 is SQVTM and CDR2 is ANQGSEA. The CDR3 sequence is CSVVLNLLTGGYTF. The CDR3 DNA reads TGCAGCGTTGTCCTCAACCTCTTAACTGGCGGCTACACCTTC. Filled out from reference TRBV29-1 and TRBJ1-2, the complete variable domain reads SAVISQKPSRDICQRGTSLTIQCQVDSQVTMMFWYRQQPGQSLTLIATANQGSEATYESGFVIDKFPISRPNLTFSTLTVSNMSPEDSSIYLCSVVLNLLTGGYTFGSGTRLTVV.

The chain links TRBV11-3 to TRBJ2-6; D is ambiguous. Trimming stripped 1 base from V and 2 bases from J, with 6 bases between. Per the germline V gene, CDR1 is SGHNT and CDR2 is YENEEA. The CDR3 is 15 residues long. The CDR3 nucleotides read TGTGCCAGCAGCTTAGTAGGGACTGGGGCCAACGTCCTGACTTTC. Protein: CASSLVGTGANVLTF.

This clonotype was observed a handful of times. One end of the junction is discordant with germline, which a read error may explain. This sequence joins TRBV7-8 and TRBJ2-2, with D maybe TRBD2 (6 bases). Germline CDR1 is SGHVS and CDR2 is FQNEAQ. This CDR3 spans 14 amino acids. The CDR3 region is CARSLAVSGGELFF. The CDR3 DNA reads TGTGCCAGGAGCTTAGCGGTGTCGGGGGGGGAGCTGTTTTTT.

This clonotype was counted only a few times. This chain joins TRBV2 and TRBJ1-5; TRBD1 is a possible D gene (5 bases). V was trimmed by 6 bases and J by 7 bases, leaving 19 bases between them. The CDR3 contains 15 residues. CDR1 is SNHLY, CDR2 FYNNEI, per germline. CDR3 sequence: CASSAEMGRDQPQHF. CDR3 bases: TGTGCCAGCAGCGCCGAGATGGGGCGGGACCAGCCCCAGCATTTT.

The table lists this clonotype with many counts. The rearrangement uses TRBV19 and TRBJ1-1; no firm D call. V was shortened by 6 bases and J by 4 bases, with 12 bases between the two germline ends. The CDR3 spans 13 residues. The germline V gene encodes CDR1 LNHDA and CDR2 SQIVND (reference sequence). The CDR3 DNA follows: TGTGCCAGTAGCACAACCCTATTCACTGAAGCTTTCTTT. It specifies CASSTTLFTEAFF.

Regarding this clonotype: A read error is possible here, since a much larger clone lies one base away. The missing conserved phenylalanine or tryptophan at the end of this CDR3 makes a read error likely. V and J are TRBV27 and TRBJ2-7, with a possible D match to TRBD2 (5 bases). This CDR3 spans 15 amino acids. Germline V gives CDR1 MNHEY, CDR2 SMNVEV (reference sequence). Trimming stripped 5 bases from V and 2 bases from J, with 16 bases between. The DNA for the CDR3 is TGTGCCAGCAGTCCGGGGATCTTCGTACCCTACGAGCAGTACTAC. It translates to CASSPGIFVPYEQYY.

CDR3 nucleotides: TGTGCCTGGAAGGTACTTAACGCTGAAGCTTTCTTT. Its protein product is CAWKVLNAEAFF. The chain employs TRBV30 and TRBJ1-1; the D is unclear. Trimming left V 4 bases short and J 6 bases short, with 12 bases between. Per the germline V gene, CDR1 is GTSNPN and CDR2 is SVGIG (reference sequence). CDR3 length equals 12 residues. The whole variable domain, remainder taken from reference TRBV30 and TRBJ1-1, is SQTIHQWPATLVQPVGSPLSLECTVEGTSNPNLYWYRQAAGRGLQLLFYSVGIGQISSEVPQNLSASRPQDRQFILSSKKLLLSDSGFYLCAWKVLNAEAFFGQGTRLTVV.

Only a few counts were recorded for this clonotype. This sequence may be a read error, since a much larger clone differs from it by one base. This chain links TRBV30 with TRBJ2-7; TRBD2 might be the D (7 bases). With 7 bases removed from V and 4 bases from J, the gap between germline ends came to 17 bases. The germline V gene has CDR1 GTSNPN and CDR2 SVGIG (reference sequence). The CDR3 contains 13 residues. CDR3 nucleotides: TGTGCCTACACAGGAGGGGGGGAATACGAGCAGTACTTC. As protein: CAYTGGGEYEQYF. The full variable domain, in which reference TRBV30 and TRBJ2-7 provide the parts outside the CDR3, is SQTIHQWPATLVQPVGSPLSLECTVEGTSNPNLYWYRQAAGRGLQLLFYSVGIGQISSEVPQNLSASRPQDRQFILSSKKLLLSDSGFYLCAYTGGGEYEQYFGPGTRLTVT.

The table lists this clonotype with many counts. V usage is TRBV27 and J usage is TRBJ2-2, with D perhaps TRBD1 (5 bases). With 6 bases removed from V and 0 bases from J, the gap between germline ends came to 11 bases. The CDR3 has 15 amino acids. Germline CDR1 MNHEY, CDR2 SMNVEV (reference sequence). CDR3 DNA sequence: TGTGCCAGCAGCCCTTGGGGCACGAACACCGGGGAGCTGTTTTTT. The encoded protein is CASSPWGTNTGELFF.

The chain carries TRBV12-3 or TRBV12-4 and TRBJ1-2; 8 bases match TRBD1. The ends lost 5 bases at V and 8 bases at J; junction bases unmatched: 10. The CDR3 is 14 residues long. The CDR3, as DNA: TGTGCCAGCAGTGATCCCGGACAGGGCGACGGCTACACCTTC. The encoded protein is CASSDPGQGDGYTF.

This chain connects TRBV20-1 to TRBJ2-2; TRBD1 matches at 10 bases. The CDR3 has 15 residues. Germline lookup yields CDR1 DFQATT and CDR2 SNEGSKA (reference sequence). The V and J ends lost 6 bases and 12 bases, in that order; junction bases with no gene match: 16. Here the CDR3 DNA reads TGCAGTGCGACGACAGGGGGCACCCCACCGGCTAAGCTGTTTTTT. Translated: CSATTGGTPPAKLFF.

This clonotype was seen ten or more times. The J gene is TRBJ1-1, the V gene TRBV29-1; no definite D call. This CDR3 region has 13 residues. Germline values: CDR1 SQVTM, CDR2 ANQGSEA. The V gene lost 4 bases and the J gene lost 0 bases, with 9 bases spanning the gap. The CDR3: CSVGQNVNTEAFF. The CDR3 nucleotides are TGCAGCGTTGGTCAGAACGTGAACACTGAAGCTTTCTTT.

This clonotype was picked up a small number of times. The genes are TRBV7-9 and TRBJ2-5, with D unclear. The CDR3 extends over 13 amino acids. The V and J ends lost 5 bases and 5 bases respectively, with 12 bases between them. Germline lookup yields CDR1 SEHNR and CDR2 FQNEAQ (reference sequence). DNA for the CDR3: TGTGCCAGCAGCGTGGGAACTATGGAGACCCAGTACTTC. The encoded protein is CASSVGTMETQYF. Combining the CDR3 with reference TRBV7-9 and TRBJ2-5 gives the whole variable domain DTGVSQNPRHKITKRGQNVTFRCDPISEHNRLYWYRQTLGQGPEFLTYFQNEAQLEKSRLLSDRFSAERPKGSFSTLEIQRTEQGDSAMYLCASSVGTMETQYFGPGTRLLVL.

The chain recombines TRBV5-8 with TRBJ1-1, with D possibly matching TRBD1 (6 bases). The ends were cut back, 1 base at V and 1 base at J, with 11 bases in the middle. Germline CDR1 reads SGHTS; CDR2 reads YDEGEE. The CDR3 runs to 15 residues. The CDR3 nucleotides are TGTGCCAGCAGCTTGCCGGGGGGCGGGAACACTGAAGCTTTCTTT. This translates into CASSLPGGGNTEAFF.

V is TRBV30 and J is TRBJ2-7; TRBD1 matches at 9 bases. The CDR3 contains 13 residues. Germline CDR1 GTSNPN, CDR2 SVGIG (reference sequence). The V and J ends lost 2 bases and 7 bases, in that order; junction bases with no gene match: 6. The CDR3 sequence is CAWSTGTGREQYF. CDR3 nucleotides: TGTGCCTGGAGTACCGGGACAGGGAGGGAGCAGTACTTC.

This clonotype was picked up a small number of times. The rearrangement joins TRBV28 to TRBJ2-7, with D possibly being TRBD2 (5 bases). The germline CDR1 and CDR2 sequences are MDHEN and SYDVKM. V lost 5 bases and J lost 0, with 17 bases in between. The CDR3 spans 16 residues. CDR3 sequence (DNA): TGTGCCAGCAGTCTTCGGGGAGCTGCCAGCTCCTACGAGCAGTACTTC. Translating it yields CASSLRGAASSYEQYF.

The rearrangement links TRBV11-2 to TRBJ2-7, with a tentative D call TRBD2 (7 bases). The CDR3 contains 16 residues. Germline V CDR1 and CDR2: SGHAT, FQNNGV. V dropped 5 bases and J dropped 0 bases, with 17 bases sitting between them. This CDR3 is CASSGSGRGLSYEQYF. The CDR3 nucleotides read TGTGCCAGCAGCGGTAGTGGGCGGGGGCTCTCCTACGAGCAGTACTTC. The whole variable domain, remainder taken from reference TRBV11-2 and TRBJ2-7, is EAGVAQSPRYKIIEKRQSVAFWCNPISGHATLYWYQQILGQGPKLLIQFQNNGVVDDSQLPKDRFSAERLKGVDSTLKIQPAKLEDSAVYLCASSGSGRGLSYEQYFGPGTRLTVT.

Of note for this clonotype: Its ends do not fully match the called genes, so a read error is possible. This rearrangement joins TRBV12-3 or TRBV12-4 to TRBJ2-7; D assignment may be TRBD1 or TRBD2 (5 bases each). The CDR3 totals 13 residues. The CDR3 DNA sequence: TGTGCCAGCAGTTTGAACGGGGCCTACGAGCAGTGCTTC. This codes for CASSLNGAYEQCF.